The 21 T cell receptor beta chains below come from one sample, sequenced in a study of CD8 T cells in ankylosing spondylitis. Antigens of these TCRs are unknown. Each CDR3 protein is one row after TCRdb ran MiXCR on the 5' RACE reads. The table lists 450,000 to 550,000 distinct CDR3 sequences, about 5.7% of them singletons. Overall study results and limits: What seemed typical of ankylosing spondylitis blood was a TCR beta motif built from under 10 highly homologous variants.

The sequenced sample consisted of blood, either unsorted or a sorted T cell fraction (not recorded which). Every receptor here comes from a male donor with ankylosing spondylitis.

The rearrangement uses TRBV28 and TRBJ2-7; a weak D match, TRBD1 (6 bases). The V gene's germline CDR1 is MDHEN and CDR2 SYDVKM. This CDR3 is 13 amino acids long. Deletions cut 4 bases from V and 3 bases from J, with 10 bases between. CDR3 bases: TGTGCCAGCAGTTGGGCAGGGGACTACGAGCAGTACTTC. This codes for CASSWAGDYEQYF.

This clonotype was observed a few times. This sequence joins TRBV5-6 and TRBJ1-2; the match to TRBD1 covers 8 bases. The CDR3 runs to 14 residues. Germline V gene data show CDR1 as SGHDT and CDR2 as YYEEEE. Unmatched junction bases numbered 5, after V lost 1 base and J lost 6 bases. DNA of the CDR3: TGTGCCAGCAGCTTGCAGGGGGCGAATCATGGCTACACCTTC. Translating gives CASSLQGANHGYTF.

This clonotype has at least ten counts. Compared with germline, one end of the junction differs, possibly owing to a read error. The rearrangement joins TRBV20-1 to TRBJ2-7; perhaps TRBD1 as D (5 bases). The CDR3 length is 14 residues. Germline CDR1 reads DFQATT; CDR2 reads SNEGSKA (reference sequence). As DNA, the CDR3 is TGCAGTGCTAGTACCGATGGCTGGGGCACCAACATCTCCTTC. Amino acid sequence: CSASTDGWGTNISF.

The sample holds many counts of this clonotype. The chain couples TRBV20-1 to TRBJ1-1; D is undetermined. V was shortened by 0 bases and J by 5 bases, with 10 bases between the two germline ends. Germline V gene sequence: CDR1 DFQATT, CDR2 SNEGSKA (reference sequence). The CDR3 contains 13 residues. CDR3 sequence reads: CSARDLRGTEAFF. The CDR3 DNA reads as TGCAGTGCTAGAGATCTGAGAGGGACTGAAGCTTTCTTT.

Ten or more counts support this clonotype. The CDR3 DNA follows: TGTGCCAGCAGCCCGAAACGGATCCTGAACACTGAAGCTTTCTTT. Residues: CASSPKRILNTEAFF. The chain is built from TRBV11-1 and TRBJ1-1; D remains unclear. There are 15 residues in the CDR3. V was clipped by 5 bases and J by 0 bases, with 13 bases between them. Per the germline V gene, CDR1 is SGHAT and CDR2 is FQDESV (reference sequence).

This clonotype was seen many times. The rearrangement uses TRBV28 and TRBJ2-7; 7 bases line up with TRBD1. Germline V CDR1 and CDR2: MDHEN, SYDVKM. This CDR3 is built from 14 residues. The junction had 7 bases not matched to a gene; V was cut back by 5 bases and J by 3 bases. DNA for the CDR3: TGTGCCAGCAGTGGGACAGCCCAACGCTACGAGCAGTACTTC. It translates to CASSGTAQRYEQYF.

This clonotype appeared many times. The V gene is TRBV29-1, the J gene TRBJ2-2; no firm D call. This CDR3 spans 14 amino acids. The V end was cut by 4 bases, the J end by 4 bases, with 13 bases between. Per germline, CDR1 SQVTM and CDR2 ANQGSEA. CDR3 loop: CSVVSERSTGELFF. CDR3 in DNA: TGCAGCGTTGTATCAGAAAGGTCCACCGGGGAGCTGTTTTTT.

This clonotype was counted a few times. The chain links TRBV7-8 to TRBJ2-2; D may be TRBD2 (5 bases). The CDR3 consists of 15 residues. The V end was cut by 5 bases, the J end by 9 bases, with 19 bases between. Per the germline V gene, CDR1 is SGHVS and CDR2 is FQNEAQ. The CDR3 sequence is CASSPTRSRPRELFF. CDR3 nucleotides: TGTGCCAGCAGCCCAACTAGGTCCCGGCCGAGGGAGCTGTTTTTT. Looking up the rest from reference TRBV7-8 and TRBJ2-2 gives the full variable domain: GAGVSQSPRYKVAKRGQDVALRCDPISGHVSLFWYQQALGQGPEFLTYFQNEAQLDKSGLPSDRFFAERPEGSVSTLKIQRTQQEDSAVYLCASSPTRSRPRELFFGEGSRLTVL.

This clonotype was counted at least ten times. This chain's CDR3 is CASSLRQVQEKLFF. The CDR3 DNA reads TGTGCCAGCAGTTTAAGGCAGGTGCAGGAAAAACTGTTTTTT. The chain links TRBV28 to TRBJ1-4, with D hard to call. This CDR3 region has 14 residues. Trimming took off 2 bases at V and 8 bases at J, with 12 bases between the two ends. Germline V CDR1 and CDR2: MDHEN, SYDVKM.

This clonotype was detected many times. The chain uses TRBV24-1 and TRBJ1-1; TRBD1 might be the D (5 bases). Germline CDR1 KGHDR, CDR2 SFDVKD. Deletions cut 0 bases from V and 0 bases from J, with 13 bases between. The CDR3 length is 17 residues. CDR3 sequence reads: CATSDLRRGRMNTEAFF. In DNA form, the CDR3 reads TGTGCCACCAGTGATTTGCGAAGGGGTAGGATGAACACTGAAGCTTTCTTT.

This clonotype has ten or more counts. The chain uses TRBV28 and TRBJ2-6; D gene unclear. With 5 bases removed from V and 0 bases from J, the gap between germline ends came to 5 bases. Germline V CDR1 and CDR2: MDHEN, SYDVKM. This CDR3 comprises 14 residues. DNA of the CDR3: TGTGCCAGCAGTAGTCGCTCTGGGGCCAACGTCCTGACTTTC. Translated: CASSSRSGANVLTF.

Concerning this clonotype: A read error may be the cause here, since a much bigger clone is one base away. V usage is TRBV13 and J usage is TRBJ2-3, with 10 bases that match TRBD2. CDR3 size: 16 residues. Germline V lookup: CDR1 PRHDT, CDR2 FYEKMQ (reference sequence). The DNA of the CDR3 is TGTGACAGCGGGATGACTAGCGGGTCGAACACAGATACGCAGTATTTT. Its translation: CDSGMTSGSNTDTQYF.

This clonotype was recorded at least ten times. The chain couples TRBV20-1 to TRBJ2-5; TRBD2 agrees at 12 bases. CDR1 is DFQATT and CDR2 is SNEGSKA in the germline V gene (reference sequence). This CDR3 has 15 amino acids. J was trimmed by 5 bases and V by 2 bases; bases with no gene match: 6. CDR3 loop: CSARSASGRGETQYF. The CDR3 nucleotides are TGCAGTGCTAGATCGGCTAGCGGGAGGGGGGAGACCCAGTACTTC.

A few counts support this clonotype. This chain links TRBV7-8 with TRBJ2-1; tentative D call: TRBD2 (6 bases). This CDR3 contains 12 residues. Germline loops: CDR1 SGHVS, CDR2 FQNEAQ. V was clipped by 2 bases and J by 10 bases, with 9 bases between them. The CDR3 DNA is TGTGCCAGCAGCTTATTGCGGGGAGAGCAGTTCTTC. It translates to CASSLLRGEQFF.

Many counts were recorded for this clonotype. The chain combines TRBV4-3 with TRBJ1-2, with D perhaps TRBD1 (6 bases). The CDR3 is 15 residues long. V was trimmed by 5 bases and J by 6 bases, leaving 19 bases between them. Germline CDR1 is LGHNA and CDR2 is YSLEER. The CDR3 region is CASSTNTGARNGYTF. CDR3 nucleotide sequence: TGCGCCAGCAGCACTAATACGGGGGCGCGAAATGGCTACACCTTC.

Many counts were recorded for this clonotype. V and J are TRBV27 and TRBJ2-4; 13 bases align to TRBD2. CDR3 length: 17 residues. Per germline, CDR1 MNHEY and CDR2 SMNVEV (reference sequence). The V segment lost 5 bases and the J segment 0 bases; nucleotides outside the gene matches: 4. The CDR3 DNA is TGTGCCAGCAGTCCCCGACTAGCGGGAGGAGCCAAAAACATTCAGTACTTC. Amino acids: CASSPRLAGGAKNIQYF.

Ten or more counts support this clonotype. The chain links TRBV5-1 to TRBJ1-6; a weak D match, TRBD1 (6 bases). CDR1 and CDR2 from the germline V gene are SGHRS and YFSETQ. The length of the CDR3 is 15 residues. Trimming cost V 2 bases and J 9 bases, with 15 bases left between them. The CDR3 nucleotides are TGCGCCAGCAGCTTCACTCAGGGGCCCGGTTCACCCCTCCACTTT. Residues: CASSFTQGPGSPLHF.

The chain employs TRBV6-2 or TRBV6-3 and TRBJ2-3; D is possibly TRBD1 (5 bases). Deletions cut 2 bases from V and 2 bases from J, with 20 bases between. There are 18 residues in the CDR3. The germline V gene encodes CDR1 MNHEY and CDR2 SVGEGT. CDR3 in amino acids: CASSYPMGRRMNTDTQYF. For the CDR3, the DNA is TGTGCCAGCAGTTACCCGATGGGGCGAAGGATGAACACAGATACGCAGTATTTT.

This clonotype was recorded at least ten times. The chain employs TRBV10-3 and TRBJ2-5, with unresolved D. The CDR3 contains 13 residues. The germline CDR1 and CDR2 sequences are ENHRY and SYGVKD. Trimming left V 4 bases short and J 1 base short, with 7 bases between. The CDR3, as DNA: TGTGCCATCAGTGGGGCGGCCCAAGAGACCCAGTACTTC. Protein: CAISGAAQETQYF.

This clonotype was observed at least ten times. V gene TRBV20-1 combines with J gene TRBJ1-1; D call uncertain. Deletions cut 0 bases from V and 11 bases from J, with 10 bases between. CDR3 length equals 11 residues. Per germline, CDR1 DFQATT and CDR2 SNEGSKA (reference sequence). The DNA for the CDR3 is TGCAGTGCTAGAGAGGACTTGAGGGCTTTCTTT. Its protein is CSAREDLRAFF.

This clonotype was detected a few times. The chain carries TRBV10-3 and TRBJ2-5, with a tentative D call TRBD1 (5 bases). CDR3 length equals 12 residues. Germline V gene data show CDR1 as ENHRY and CDR2 as SYGVKD. V was clipped by 4 bases and J by 5 bases, with 8 bases between them. The CDR3 sequence: CAISGAGETQYF. CDR3 in DNA: TGTGCCATCAGTGGGGCAGGGGAGACCCAGTACTTC.